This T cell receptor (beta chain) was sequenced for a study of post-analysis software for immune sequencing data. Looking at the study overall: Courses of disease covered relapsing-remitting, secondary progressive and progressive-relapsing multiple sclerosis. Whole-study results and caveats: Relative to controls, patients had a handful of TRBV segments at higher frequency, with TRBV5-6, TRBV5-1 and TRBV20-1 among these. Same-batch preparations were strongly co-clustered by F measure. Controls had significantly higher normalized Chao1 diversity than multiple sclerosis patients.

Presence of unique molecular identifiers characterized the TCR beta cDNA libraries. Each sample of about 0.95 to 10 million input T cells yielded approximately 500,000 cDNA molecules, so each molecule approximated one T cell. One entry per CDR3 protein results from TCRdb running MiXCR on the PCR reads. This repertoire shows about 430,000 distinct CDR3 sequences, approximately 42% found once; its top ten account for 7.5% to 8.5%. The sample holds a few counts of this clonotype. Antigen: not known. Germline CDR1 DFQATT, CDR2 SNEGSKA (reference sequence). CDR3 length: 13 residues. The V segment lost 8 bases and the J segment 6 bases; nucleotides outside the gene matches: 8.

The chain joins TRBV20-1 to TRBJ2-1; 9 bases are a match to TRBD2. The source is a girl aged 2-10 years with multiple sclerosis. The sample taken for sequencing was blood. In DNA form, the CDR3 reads TGCAGTTACGGACTAGCGCACCCCAATGAGCAGTTCTTC. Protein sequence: CSYGLAHPNEQFF.